The entry below describes one T cell receptor (beta chain). Its antigen is undetermined. These data come from a study of shared clonotypes between healthy human individuals. Broader study findings: Generally, estimated richness proved larger in naive subsets than it did in memory subsets. The rarefaction results pointed to incomplete sorted-subset sequencing despite large depth.

Germline V lookup: CDR1 MGHRA, CDR2 YSYEKL. CDR3 length: 17 amino acids. Trimming pared 0 bases from V and 5 bases from J, leaving 19 bases between. How the authors handled the data: With immunoSEQ giving junction-only sequences and no quality scores, filtering differed. Clones were sequenced by immunoSEQ multiplex PCR, and TCRdb holds only the in-frame ones, with some missing. V and J calls and clone size follow that table, whereas D and trimming were derived from the DNA. This table has some 2,000,000 clones, about 95% appearing once. Naive CD8 populations comprised CD45RO-negative cells positively selected for CCR7, excluding terminally differentiated effector memory CD45RA+ cells.

The chain combines TRBV4-1 with TRBJ1-1, with a possible D match to TRBD1 (5 bases). The sequenced sample consisted of naive CD8+ T cells sorted from blood. This clonotype was obtained from a man aged 18 to 30 in good health. The CDR3: CASSQDLTSRVGTEAFF. The CDR3 DNA sequence: TGCGCCAGCAGCCAAGATCTTACAAGCAGGGTGGGGACTGAAGCTTTCTTT.